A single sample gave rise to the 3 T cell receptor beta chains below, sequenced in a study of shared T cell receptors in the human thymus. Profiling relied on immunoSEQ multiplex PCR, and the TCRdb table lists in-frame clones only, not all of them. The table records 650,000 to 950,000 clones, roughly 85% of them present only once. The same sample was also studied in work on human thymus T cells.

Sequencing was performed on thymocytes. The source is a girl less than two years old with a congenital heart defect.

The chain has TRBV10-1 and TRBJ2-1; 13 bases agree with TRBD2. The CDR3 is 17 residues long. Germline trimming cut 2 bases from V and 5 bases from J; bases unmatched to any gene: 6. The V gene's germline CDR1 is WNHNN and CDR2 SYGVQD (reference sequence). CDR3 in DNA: TGCGCCAGCAGTGAGGAAAGACTAGCGGGGGGAAACAATGAGCAGTTCTTC. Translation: CASSEERLAGGNNEQFF.

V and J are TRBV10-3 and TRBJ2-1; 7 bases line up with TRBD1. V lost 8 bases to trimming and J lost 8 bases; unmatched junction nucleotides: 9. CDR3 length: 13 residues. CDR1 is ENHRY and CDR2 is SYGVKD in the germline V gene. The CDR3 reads CAIRDSLKDEQFF. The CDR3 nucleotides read TGTGCCATCCGGGACAGCCTAAAGGATGAGCAGTTCTTC.

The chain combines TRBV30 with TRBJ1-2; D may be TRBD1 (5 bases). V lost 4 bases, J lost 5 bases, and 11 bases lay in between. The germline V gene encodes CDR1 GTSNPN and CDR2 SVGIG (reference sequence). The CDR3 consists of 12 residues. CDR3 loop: CAWTEEGYGYTF. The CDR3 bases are TGTGCCTGGACCGAGGAGGGGTATGGCTACACCTTC.